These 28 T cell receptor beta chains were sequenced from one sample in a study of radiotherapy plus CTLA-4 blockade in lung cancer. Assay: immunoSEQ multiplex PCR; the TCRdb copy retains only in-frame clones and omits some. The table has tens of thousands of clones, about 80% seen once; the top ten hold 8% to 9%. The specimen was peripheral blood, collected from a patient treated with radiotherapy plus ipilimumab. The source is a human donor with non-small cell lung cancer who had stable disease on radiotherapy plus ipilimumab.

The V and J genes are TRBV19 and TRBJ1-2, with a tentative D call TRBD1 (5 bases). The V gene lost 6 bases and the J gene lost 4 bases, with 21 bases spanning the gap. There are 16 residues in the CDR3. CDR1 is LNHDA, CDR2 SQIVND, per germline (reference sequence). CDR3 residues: CASSLTAREEGYGYTF. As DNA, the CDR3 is TGTGCCAGTAGCCTCACCGCCAGGGAGGAAGGCTATGGCTACACCTTC.

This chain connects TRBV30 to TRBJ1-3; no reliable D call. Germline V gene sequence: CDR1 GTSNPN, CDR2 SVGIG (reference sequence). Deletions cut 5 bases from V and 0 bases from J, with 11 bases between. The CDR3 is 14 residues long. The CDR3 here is CAWGGLSSGNTIYF. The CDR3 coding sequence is TGTGCCTGGGGAGGCTTGAGCTCTGGAAACACCATATATTTT.

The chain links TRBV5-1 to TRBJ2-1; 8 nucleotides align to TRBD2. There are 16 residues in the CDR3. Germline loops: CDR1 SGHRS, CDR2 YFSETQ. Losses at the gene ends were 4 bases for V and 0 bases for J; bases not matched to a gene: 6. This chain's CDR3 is CASSRIAGGSYNEQFF. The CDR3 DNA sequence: TGCGCCAGCAGCCGGATTGCGGGGGGCTCCTACAATGAGCAGTTCTTC.

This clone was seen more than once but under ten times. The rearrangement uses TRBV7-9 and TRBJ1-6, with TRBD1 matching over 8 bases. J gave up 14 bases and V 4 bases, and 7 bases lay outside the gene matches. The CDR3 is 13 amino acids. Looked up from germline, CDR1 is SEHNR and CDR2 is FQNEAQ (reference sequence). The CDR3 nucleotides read TGTGCCAGCAGCTCAGGGACAGGTTTATCCCTCCACTTT. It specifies CASSSGTGLSLHF.

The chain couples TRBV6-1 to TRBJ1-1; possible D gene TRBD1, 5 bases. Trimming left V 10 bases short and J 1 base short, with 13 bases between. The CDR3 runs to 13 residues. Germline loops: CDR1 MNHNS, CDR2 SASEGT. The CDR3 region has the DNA TGTGCCACCCTCCAGGGCTGGAACACTGAAGCTTTCTTT. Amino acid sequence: CATLQGWNTEAFF.

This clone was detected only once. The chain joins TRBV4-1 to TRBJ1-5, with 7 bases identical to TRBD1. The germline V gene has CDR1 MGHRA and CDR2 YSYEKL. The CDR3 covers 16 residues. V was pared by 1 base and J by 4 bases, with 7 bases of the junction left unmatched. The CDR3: CASSQGRGQRNQPQHF. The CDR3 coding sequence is TGCGCCAGCAGCCAAGGAAGGGGACAGAGAAATCAGCCCCAGCATTTT.

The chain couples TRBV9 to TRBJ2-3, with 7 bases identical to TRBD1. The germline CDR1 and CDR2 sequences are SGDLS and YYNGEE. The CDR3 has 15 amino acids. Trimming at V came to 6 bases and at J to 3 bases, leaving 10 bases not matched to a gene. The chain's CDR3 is CASTRNPDRTDTQYF. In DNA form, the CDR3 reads TGTGCCAGCACCAGAAACCCGGACAGGACAGATACGCAGTATTTT. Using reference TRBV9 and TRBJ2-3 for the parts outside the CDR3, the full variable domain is DSGVTQTPKHLITATGQRVTLRCSPRSGDLSVYWYQQSLDQGLQFLIQYYNGEERAKGNILERFSAQQFPDLHSELNLSSLELGDSALYFCASTRNPDRTDTQYFGPGTRLTVL.

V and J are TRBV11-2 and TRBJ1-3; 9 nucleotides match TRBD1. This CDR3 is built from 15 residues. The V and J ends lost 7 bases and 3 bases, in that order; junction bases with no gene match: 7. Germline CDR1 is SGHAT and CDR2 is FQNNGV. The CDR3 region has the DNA TGTGCCAGCACTAATACAGGGGGCTTTGGAAACACCATATATTTT. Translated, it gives CASTNTGGFGNTIYF.

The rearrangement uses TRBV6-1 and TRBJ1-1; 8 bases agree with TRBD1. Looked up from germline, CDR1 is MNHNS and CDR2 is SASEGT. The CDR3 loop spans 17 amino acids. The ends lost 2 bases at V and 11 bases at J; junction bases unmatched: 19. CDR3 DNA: TGTGCCAGCAGTGAATTAGGATCACAGAGGGTACAGGGGGTGGCTTTCTTT. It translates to CASSELGSQRVQGVAFF.

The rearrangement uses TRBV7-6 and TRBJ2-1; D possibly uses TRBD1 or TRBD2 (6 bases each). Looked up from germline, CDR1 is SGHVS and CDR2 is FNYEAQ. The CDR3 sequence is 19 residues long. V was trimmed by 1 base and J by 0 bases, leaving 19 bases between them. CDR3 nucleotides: TGTGCCAGCAGCTTAGTGGGGGCGGGGCGGGGACGCTCCTACAATGAGCAGTTCTTC. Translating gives CASSLVGAGRGRSYNEQFF.

CDR3 amino acids: CASTHWGTNSPLHF. Here the CDR3 DNA reads TGTGCCAGCACCCATTGGGGGACAAATTCACCCCTCCACTTT. This chain connects TRBV28 to TRBJ1-6; TRBD1 is a possible D gene (6 bases). V lost 7 bases to trimming and J lost 7 bases, with 14 bases between them. Germline CDR1 MDHEN, CDR2 SYDVKM. This CDR3 contains 14 residues.

The CDR3 spells CASSYSQGATGELFF. DNA of the CDR3: TGTGCCAGCAGTTACAGCCAGGGGGCCACCGGGGAGCTGTTTTTT. The rearrangement links TRBV6-6 to TRBJ2-2, with TRBD1 matching 8 bases. Germline V CDR1 and CDR2: MNHNY, SVGAGI (reference sequence). This CDR3 is built from 15 residues. The junction had 3 bases not matched to a gene; V was cut back by 2 bases and J by 4 bases.

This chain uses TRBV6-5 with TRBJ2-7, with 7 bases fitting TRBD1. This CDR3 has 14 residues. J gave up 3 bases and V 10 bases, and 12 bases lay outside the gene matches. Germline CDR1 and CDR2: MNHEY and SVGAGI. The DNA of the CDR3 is TGTGCCATCTCCCCGGGACAGACCGTCTACGAGCAGTACTTC. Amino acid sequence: CAISPGQTVYEQYF.

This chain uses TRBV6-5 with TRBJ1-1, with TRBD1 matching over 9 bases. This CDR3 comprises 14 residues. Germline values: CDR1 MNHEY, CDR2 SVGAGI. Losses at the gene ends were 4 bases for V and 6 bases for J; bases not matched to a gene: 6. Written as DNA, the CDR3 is TGTGCCAGCAGTTTGGGACAGGGAAGGGCTGAAGCTTTCTTT. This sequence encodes CASSLGQGRAEAFF.

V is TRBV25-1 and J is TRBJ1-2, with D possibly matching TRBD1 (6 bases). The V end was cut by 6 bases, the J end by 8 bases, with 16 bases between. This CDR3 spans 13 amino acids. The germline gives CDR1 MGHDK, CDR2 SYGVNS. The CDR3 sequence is CASSNRVAEGYTF. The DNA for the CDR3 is TGTGCCAGCAGCAACAGGGTGGCGGAAGGCTACACCTTC.

Here the CDR3 reads CAISEADKSYEQYV. In DNA form, the CDR3 reads TGTGCCATCAGTGAGGCGGACAAGTCCTACGAGCAGTACGTC. The chain links TRBV10-3 to TRBJ2-7, with D possibly being TRBD1 (5 bases). Germline V CDR1 and CDR2: ENHRY, SYGVKD. Trimming stripped 2 bases from V and 1 base from J, with 9 bases between. This CDR3 region has 14 residues.

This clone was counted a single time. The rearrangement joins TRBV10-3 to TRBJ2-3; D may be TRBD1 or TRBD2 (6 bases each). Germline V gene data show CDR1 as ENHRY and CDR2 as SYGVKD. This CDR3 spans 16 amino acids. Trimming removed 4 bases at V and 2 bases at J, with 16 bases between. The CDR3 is CAISGGWGANTDTQYF. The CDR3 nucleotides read TGTGCCATCAGTGGGGGATGGGGGGCTAACACAGATACGCAGTATTTT.

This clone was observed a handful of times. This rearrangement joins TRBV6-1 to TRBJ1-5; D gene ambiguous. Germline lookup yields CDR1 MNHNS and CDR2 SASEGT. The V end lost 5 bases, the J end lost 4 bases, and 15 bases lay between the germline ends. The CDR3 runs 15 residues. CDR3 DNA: TGTGCCAGCAGTCGAGGTCCGTCGGGGAATCAGCCCCAGCATTTT. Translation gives CASSRGPSGNQPQHF.

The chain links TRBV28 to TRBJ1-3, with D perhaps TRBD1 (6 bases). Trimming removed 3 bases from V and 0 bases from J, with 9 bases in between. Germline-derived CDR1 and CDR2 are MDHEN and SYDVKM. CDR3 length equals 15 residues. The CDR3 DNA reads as TGTGCCAGCAGTTTGGACAGTAACTCTGGAAACACCATATATTTT. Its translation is CASSLDSNSGNTIYF.

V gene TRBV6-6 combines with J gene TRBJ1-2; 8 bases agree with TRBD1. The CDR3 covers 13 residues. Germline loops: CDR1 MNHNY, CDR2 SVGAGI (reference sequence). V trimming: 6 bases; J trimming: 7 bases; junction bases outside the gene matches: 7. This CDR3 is CASRADRGSGYTF. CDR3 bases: TGTGCCAGCAGAGCCGACAGGGGCTCTGGCTACACCTTC.

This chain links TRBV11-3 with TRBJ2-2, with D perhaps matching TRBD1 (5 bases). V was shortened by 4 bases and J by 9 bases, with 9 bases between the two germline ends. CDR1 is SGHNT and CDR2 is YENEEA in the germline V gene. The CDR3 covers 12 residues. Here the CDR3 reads CASSSQGRELFF. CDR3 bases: TGTGCCAGCAGCTCCCAGGGCAGGGAGCTGTTTTTT.

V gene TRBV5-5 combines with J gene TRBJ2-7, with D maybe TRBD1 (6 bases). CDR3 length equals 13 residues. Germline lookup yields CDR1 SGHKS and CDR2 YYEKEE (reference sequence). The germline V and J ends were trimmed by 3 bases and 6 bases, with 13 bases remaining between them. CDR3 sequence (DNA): TGTGCCAGCAGCTCGAACAGGGTCTCCGAGCAGTACTTC. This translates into CASSSNRVSEQYF.

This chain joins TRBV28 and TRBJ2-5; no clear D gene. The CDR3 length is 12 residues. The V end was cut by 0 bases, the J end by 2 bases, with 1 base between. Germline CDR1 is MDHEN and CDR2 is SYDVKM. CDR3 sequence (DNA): TGTGCCAGCAGTTTATGGCAAGAGACCCAGTACTTC. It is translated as CASSLWQETQYF. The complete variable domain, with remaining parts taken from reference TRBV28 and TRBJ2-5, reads DVKVTQSSRYLVKRTGEKVFLECVQDMDHENMFWYRQDPGLGLRLIYFSYDVKMKEKGDIPEGYSVSREKKERFSLILESASTNQTSMYLCASSLWQETQYFGPGTRLLVL.

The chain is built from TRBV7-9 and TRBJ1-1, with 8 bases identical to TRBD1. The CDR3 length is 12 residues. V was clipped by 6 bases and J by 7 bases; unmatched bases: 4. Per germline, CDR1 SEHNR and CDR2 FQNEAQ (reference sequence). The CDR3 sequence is CASSRGQGEAFF. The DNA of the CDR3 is TGTGCCAGCAGTCGCGGACAGGGTGAAGCTTTCTTT.

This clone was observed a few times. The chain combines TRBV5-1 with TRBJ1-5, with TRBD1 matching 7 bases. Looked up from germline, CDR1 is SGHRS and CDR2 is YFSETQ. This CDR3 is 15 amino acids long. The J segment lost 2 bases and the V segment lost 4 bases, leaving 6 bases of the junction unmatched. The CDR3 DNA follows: TGCGCCAGCAGCCCAAGAACAGGGGGCAATCAGCCCCAGCATTTT. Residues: CASSPRTGGNQPQHF.

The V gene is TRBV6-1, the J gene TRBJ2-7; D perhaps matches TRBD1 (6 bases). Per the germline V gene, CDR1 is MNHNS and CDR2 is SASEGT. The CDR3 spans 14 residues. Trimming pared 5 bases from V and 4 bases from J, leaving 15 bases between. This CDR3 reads CASSTPTGLYEQYF. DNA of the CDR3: TGTGCCAGCAGTACCCCGACAGGTTTGTACGAGCAGTACTTC.

This CDR3 reads CAWRGAGELFF. The CDR3 DNA follows: TGTGCCTGGCGTGGGGCCGGGGAGCTGTTTTTT. This rearrangement joins TRBV30 to TRBJ2-2; D not certain. The CDR3 sequence is 11 residues long. Looked up from germline, CDR1 is GTSNPN and CDR2 is SVGIG (reference sequence). Trimming pared 5 bases from V and 6 bases from J, leaving 7 bases between.

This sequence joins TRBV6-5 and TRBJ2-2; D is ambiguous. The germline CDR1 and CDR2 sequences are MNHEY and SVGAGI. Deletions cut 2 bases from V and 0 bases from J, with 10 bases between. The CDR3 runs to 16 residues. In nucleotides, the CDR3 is TGTGCCAGCAGTTACGGGCAGCTCGCGAACACCGGGGAGCTGTTTTTT. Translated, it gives CASSYGQLANTGELFF.